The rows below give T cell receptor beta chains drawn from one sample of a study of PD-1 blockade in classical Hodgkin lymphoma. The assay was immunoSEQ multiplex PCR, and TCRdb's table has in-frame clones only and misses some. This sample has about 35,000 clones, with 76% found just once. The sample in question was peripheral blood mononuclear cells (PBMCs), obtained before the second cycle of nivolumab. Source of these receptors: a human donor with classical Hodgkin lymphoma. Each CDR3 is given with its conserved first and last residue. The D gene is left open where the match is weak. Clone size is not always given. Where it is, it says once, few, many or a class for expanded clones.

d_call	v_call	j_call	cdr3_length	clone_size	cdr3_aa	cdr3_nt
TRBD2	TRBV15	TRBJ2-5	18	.	CATSRDLTSGGRDETQYF	TGTGCCACCAGCAGAGATCTGACTAGCGGGGGGCGGGACGAGACCCAGTACTTC
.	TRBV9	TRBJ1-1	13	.	CASSPPWGTEAFF	TGTGCCAGCAGCCCCCCTTGGGGGACTGAAGCTTTCTTT
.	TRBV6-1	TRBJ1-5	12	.	CASRVGDQPQHF	TGTGCCAGCAGGGTGGGGGATCAGCCCCAGCATTTT
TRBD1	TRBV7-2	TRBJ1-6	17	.	CASSSQGGVLKNSPLHF	TGTGCCAGCAGCTCCCAGGGGGGGGTATTAAAGAATTCACCCCTCCACTTT
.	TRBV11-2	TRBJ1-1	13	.	CASSLAVRDEAFF	TGTGCCAGCAGCTTAGCTGTACGGGACGAAGCTTTCTTT
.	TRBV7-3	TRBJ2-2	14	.	CASSLIGSTGELFF	TGTGCCAGCAGCTTAATCGGCAGCACCGGGGAGCTGTTTTTT
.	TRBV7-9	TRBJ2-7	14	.	CASSSDRVNYEQYF	TGTGCCAGCAGCTCGGACAGAGTTAACTACGAGCAGTACTTC
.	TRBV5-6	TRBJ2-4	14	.	CASSLVGSENIQYF	TGTGCCAGCAGCTTGGTAGGGTCTGAAAACATTCAGTACTTC
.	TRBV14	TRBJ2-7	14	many	CASSPSRTALGQYF	TGTGCCAGCAGCCCATCTAGGACGGCCTTAGGGCAGTACTTC
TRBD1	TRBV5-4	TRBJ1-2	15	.	CASSLAGGRRHGYTF	TGTGCCAGCAGCTTGGCAGGGGGCAGGAGGCATGGCTACACCTTC
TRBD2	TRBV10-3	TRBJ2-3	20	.	CAISEATAGAGGTYTDTQYF	TGTGCCATCAGTGAGGCCACGGCGGGAGCGGGGGGGACCTACACAGATACGCAGTATTTT
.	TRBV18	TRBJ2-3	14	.	CASSPRQGTDTQYF	TGTGCCAGCTCACCAAGGCAGGGAACAGATACGCAGTATTTT
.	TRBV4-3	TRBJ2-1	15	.	CASSQIVGDGNEQFF	TGCGCCAGCAGCCAAATCGTCGGGGATGGCAATGAGCAGTTCTTC
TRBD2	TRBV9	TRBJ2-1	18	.	CASSVASATSGGAHEQFF	TGTGCCAGCAGCGTAGCTTCGGCGACTAGCGGGGGGGCACATGAGCAGTTCTTC
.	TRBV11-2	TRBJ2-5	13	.	CASSLGFQETQYF	TGTGCCAGCAGCTTAGGGTTCCAAGAGACCCAGTACTTC
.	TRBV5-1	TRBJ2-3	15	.	CASSLVPGGTDTQYF	TGCGCCAGCAGCTTGGTACCGGGGGGCACAGATACGCAGTATTTT
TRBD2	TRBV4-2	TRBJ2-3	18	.	CASSSRGPTSGGTDTQYF	TGTGCCAGCAGCTCCCGAGGGCCCACTAGCGGGGGGACAGATACGCAGTATTTT